Listed here is a single TCR beta chain. V gave up 2 bases and J gave up 3 bases; unmatched junction bases: 7. The CDR3 sequence is 17 residues long. Germline CDR1 and CDR2: ENHRY and SYGVKD. The data stem from a study of blood T cell repertoires in COVID-19. Study overall: The United States, Italy and Spain provided the acute and convalescent COVID-19 samples. The cDNA or gDNA used as material had been derived from T cells, B-cell-depleted T cells, or PBMCs.

The data were produced by immunoSEQ multiplex PCR, yet TCRdb's version contains in-frame clones alone and is incomplete. The sample has about 200,000 clones, around 85% seen once. The chain couples TRBV10-3 to TRBJ1-1, with 12 positions matching TRBD1. The specimen sequenced was peripheral blood. This receptor was taken from a woman in her 70s with acute or convalescent COVID-19. The CDR3: CAISERDRGRRDTEAFF. The CDR3 bases are TGTGCCATCAGTGAGAGGGACAGGGGGCGGCGGGACACTGAAGCTTTCTTT.